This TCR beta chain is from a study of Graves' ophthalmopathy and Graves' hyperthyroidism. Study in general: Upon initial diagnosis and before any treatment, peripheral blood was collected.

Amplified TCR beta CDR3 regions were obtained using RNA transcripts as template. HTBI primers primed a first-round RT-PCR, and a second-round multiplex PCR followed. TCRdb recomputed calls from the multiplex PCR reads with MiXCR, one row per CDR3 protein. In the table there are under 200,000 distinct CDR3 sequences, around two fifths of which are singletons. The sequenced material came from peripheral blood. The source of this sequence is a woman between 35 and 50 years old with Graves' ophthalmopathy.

DNA of the CDR3: TGCGCCAGCAGCCAAGATCCTTCGGATGGGACCCAGTACTTC. Protein product: CASSQDPSDGTQYF. The V gene is TRBV4-3, the J gene TRBJ2-5; D is uncertain. Germline V CDR1 and CDR2: LGHNA, YSLEER. Trimming cost V 0 bases and J 7 bases, with 12 bases left between them. The CDR3 runs 14 residues.